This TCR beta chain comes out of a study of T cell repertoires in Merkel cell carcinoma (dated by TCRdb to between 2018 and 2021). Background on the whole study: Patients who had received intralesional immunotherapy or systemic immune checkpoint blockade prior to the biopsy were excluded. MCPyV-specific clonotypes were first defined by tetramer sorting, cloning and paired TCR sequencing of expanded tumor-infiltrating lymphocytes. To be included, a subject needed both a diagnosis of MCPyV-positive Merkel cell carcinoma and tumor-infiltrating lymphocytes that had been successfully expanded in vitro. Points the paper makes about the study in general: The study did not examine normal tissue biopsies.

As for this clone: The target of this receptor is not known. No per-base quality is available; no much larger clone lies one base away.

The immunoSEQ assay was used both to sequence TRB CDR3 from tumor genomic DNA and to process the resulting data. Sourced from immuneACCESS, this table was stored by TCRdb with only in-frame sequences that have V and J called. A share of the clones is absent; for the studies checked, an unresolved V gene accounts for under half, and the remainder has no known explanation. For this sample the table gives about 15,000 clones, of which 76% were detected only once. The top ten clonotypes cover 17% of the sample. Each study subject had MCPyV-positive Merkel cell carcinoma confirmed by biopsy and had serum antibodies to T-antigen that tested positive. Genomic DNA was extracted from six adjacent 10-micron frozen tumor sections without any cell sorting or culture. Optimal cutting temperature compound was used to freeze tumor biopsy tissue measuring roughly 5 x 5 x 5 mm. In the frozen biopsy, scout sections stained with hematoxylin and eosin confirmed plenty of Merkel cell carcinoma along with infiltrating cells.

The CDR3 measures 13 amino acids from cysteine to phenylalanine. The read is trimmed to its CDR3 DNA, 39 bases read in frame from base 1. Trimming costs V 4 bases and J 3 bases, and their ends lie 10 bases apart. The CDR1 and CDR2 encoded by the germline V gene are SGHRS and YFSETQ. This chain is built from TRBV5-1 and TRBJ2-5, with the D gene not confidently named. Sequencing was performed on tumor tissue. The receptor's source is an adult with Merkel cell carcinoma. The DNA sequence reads TGCGCCAGCAGCACGCTAGAGAAAGAGACCCAGTACTTC. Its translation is CASSTLEKETQYF.